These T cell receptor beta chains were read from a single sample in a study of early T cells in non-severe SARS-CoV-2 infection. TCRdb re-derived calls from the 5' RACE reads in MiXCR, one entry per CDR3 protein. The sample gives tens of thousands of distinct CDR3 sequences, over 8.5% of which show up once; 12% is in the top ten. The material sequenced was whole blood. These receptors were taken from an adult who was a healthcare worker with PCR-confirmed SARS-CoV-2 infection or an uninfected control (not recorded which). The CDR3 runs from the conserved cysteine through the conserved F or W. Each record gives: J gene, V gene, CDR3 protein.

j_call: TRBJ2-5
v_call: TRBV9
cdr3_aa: CASSVGGTPQGTQYF

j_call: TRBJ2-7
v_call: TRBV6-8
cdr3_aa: CASSEESRDRDLDEQYF

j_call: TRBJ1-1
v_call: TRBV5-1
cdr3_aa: CASSLGIRGGDTEAFF

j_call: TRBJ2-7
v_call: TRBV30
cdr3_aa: CACQPLAAEQYF

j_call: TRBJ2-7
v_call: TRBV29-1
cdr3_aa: CSALSGLSSYEQYF

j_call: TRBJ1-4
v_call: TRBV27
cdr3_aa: CATPDRATANEKLFF

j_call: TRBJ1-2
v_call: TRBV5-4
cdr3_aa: CASRDRRIYGYTF

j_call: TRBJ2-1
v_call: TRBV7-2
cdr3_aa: CASSFHRTVGFEQFF

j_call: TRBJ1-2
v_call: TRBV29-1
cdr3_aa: CSVHGGKGYTF

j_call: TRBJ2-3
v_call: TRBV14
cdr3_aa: CASSHWGSLGTDTQYF

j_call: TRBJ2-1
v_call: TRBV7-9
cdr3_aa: CASSPSGRGALHYNEQFF

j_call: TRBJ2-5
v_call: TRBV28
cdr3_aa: CASSRQETQYF

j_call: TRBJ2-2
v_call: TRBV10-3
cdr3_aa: CAISVRQVNTGELFF

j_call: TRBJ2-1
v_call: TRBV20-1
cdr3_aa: CSAPPGQGTYNEQFF

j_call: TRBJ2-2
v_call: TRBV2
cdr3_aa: CASSLKPTGELFF

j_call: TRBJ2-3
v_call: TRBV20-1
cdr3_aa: CSARDVVRADTQYF

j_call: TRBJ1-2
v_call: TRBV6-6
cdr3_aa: CASTVGQTQGYTF

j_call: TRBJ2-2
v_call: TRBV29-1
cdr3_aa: CSVDRDSNTGELFF

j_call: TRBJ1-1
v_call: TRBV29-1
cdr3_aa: CSVNPRGLAVGTEAFF

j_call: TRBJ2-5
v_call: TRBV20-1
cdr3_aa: CSASVPAGGTIQETQYF

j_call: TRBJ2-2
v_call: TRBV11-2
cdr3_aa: CASSFSTAHTGELFF

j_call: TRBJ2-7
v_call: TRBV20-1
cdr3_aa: CSARRTSGGSNYEQYF

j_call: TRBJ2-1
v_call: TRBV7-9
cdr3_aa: CASSRLAGTYNEQFF

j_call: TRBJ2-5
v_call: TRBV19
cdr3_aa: CASSIGGVEETQYF

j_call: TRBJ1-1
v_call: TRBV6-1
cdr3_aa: CASSEDPTDRNTEAFF

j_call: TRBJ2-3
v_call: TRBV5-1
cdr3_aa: CASCLDTPSTDTQYF

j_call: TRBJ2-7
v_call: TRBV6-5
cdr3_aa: CASSSTGKIEQYF

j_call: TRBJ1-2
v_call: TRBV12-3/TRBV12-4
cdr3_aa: CASRQIGGYTF

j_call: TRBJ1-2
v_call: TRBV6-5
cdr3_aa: CASSSRDRMDGYTF